This TCR beta chain is drawn from a study of shared clonotypes between healthy human individuals. Overall study results and limits: Sequencing of the sorted subsets was shown by rarefaction to be incomplete despite large depth.

V gave up 1 base and J gave up 8 bases, with 17 bases separating them. Germline CDR1 SGHAT, CDR2 FQNNGV. The length of the CDR3 is 15 residues. About this clone: No antigen is known for it.

The table came from immunoSEQ multiplex PCR; TCRdb's copy has only in-frame clones and leaves some out. This sample has about 2.4 million clones; approximately 90% occur once, and the top ten carry over 0.12%. Sequences were obtained from naive CD4+ T cells sorted from blood. Subset specified: CD45RA+ positively selected. J is TRBJ1-1 and V is TRBV11-2; a possible D gene is TRBD1 (5 bases). This TCR derives from a man younger than 35 in good health. CDR3 bases: TGTGCCAGCAGCTTAGCCTGGCGGGGGATGGACGAAGCTTTCTTT. Translated: CASSLAWRGMDEAFF. Full variable domain (missing parts from reference TRBV11-2 and TRBJ1-1): EAGVAQSPRYKIIEKRQSVAFWCNPISGHATLYWYQQILGQGPKLLIQFQNNGVVDDSQLPKDRFSAERLKGVDSTLKIQPAKLEDSAVYLCASSLAWRGMDEAFFGQGTRLTVV.